The clone carrying this T cell receptor beta chain was detected a few times. The antigen is undetermined. Each CDR3 protein gets one entry after TCRdb re-called the RT-PCR reads with MiXCR. Among under 500,000 distinct CDR3 sequences, approximately 9.9% were seen once, and the ten largest hold approximately 12%. This entry comes from a study of response to subunit inactivated influenza vaccine. Regarding the study as a whole: T cells newly recruited by each seasonal influenza vaccination are few, the authors suggested.

Trimming cost V 4 bases and J 2 bases; bases outside gene matches: 6. The CDR3 totals 17 residues. Germline-derived CDR1 and CDR2 are SGHRS and YFSETQ. This receptor was obtained from a man aged 45-65 years who received an inactivated influenza vaccine. The source material was PBMCs from blood, sampled about 6 weeks after vaccination. This chain uses TRBV5-1 with TRBJ2-3; 14 nucleotides line up with TRBD2. The chain's CDR3 is CASSPRLAGGSTDTQYF. The CDR3 bases are TGCGCCAGCAGCCCACGACTAGCGGGAGGGTCCACAGATACGCAGTATTTT.